The clone carrying this T cell receptor beta chain was picked up a small number of times. Antigen unknown. This record belongs to a study of CD8+ T cells in alopecia areata. Whole-study context: Oral tofacitinib, 5 to 10 mg twice daily, was given in an open-label trial. Study-wide results and caveats: An increase in clonality over normal scalp was evident in lesional scalp, especially alopecia totalis/universalis. Administration of tofacitinib significantly diminished scalp clonality and expanded CD8+ clones within the top 100.

The authors extracted RNA and reverse transcribed it into cDNA as the sequencing template. Here immunoSEQ multiplex PCR was the method, and the copy in TCRdb shows in-frame clones only, minus some. Of about 190,000 clones listed, roughly 60% are singletons. The V end was cut by 3 bases, the J end by 4 bases, with 10 bases between. Germline V lookup: CDR1 SQVTM, CDR2 ANQGSEA. This CDR3 is 13 amino acids long. Treatment of the sample: oral pan-JAK inhibitor, 5-10 mg twice daily. This TCR was sampled from a human donor with alopecia areata. The chain uses TRBV29-1 and TRBJ2-1; D is unclear. The source material was CD4+ T cells sorted from blood, sampled at week 24, from a patient treated with tofacitinib. CDR3 sequence: CSVERSDYNEQFF. CDR3 in DNA: TGCAGCGTTGAGAGGTCAGATTACAATGAGCAGTTCTTC.